The 28 T cell receptor beta chains given below trace back to one sample, sequenced in a study of cytomegalovirus exposure and HLA in healthy donors. 60 Vbeta and 13 Jbeta primers were used in PCR. Repertoires were generated with immunoSEQ multiplex PCR, while TCRdb's copy carries only in-frame clones and drops some. The repertoire shows about 70,000 clones; the top ten hold 2% to 2.5%. The sample comprised PBMCs. These receptors came from a female donor in good health and CMV-seropositive.

J is TRBJ1-2 and V is TRBV4-3, with D possibly being TRBD1 (5 bases). This CDR3 comprises 14 residues. Germline V gene lookup returns CDR1 LGHNA and CDR2 YSLEER. Trimming cost V 5 bases and J 4 bases, with 14 bases left between them. In DNA, the CDR3 is TGCGCCAGCAGCTCCCGGGGGGGATCCTATGGCTACACCTTC. Translated, it gives CASSSRGGSYGYTF.

The rearrangement links TRBV19 to TRBJ1-1; D is uncertain. The CDR3 is made up of 14 amino acids. Trimming cost V 7 bases and J 4 bases, with 16 bases left between them. In germline, CDR1 is LNHDA, CDR2 SQIVND (reference sequence). CDR3 in DNA: TGTGCCAGTAAAGGAGGGATTCGCTTCACTGAAGCTTTCTTT. It yields the protein CASKGGIRFTEAFF.

The V gene is TRBV19, the J gene TRBJ2-7; 7 nucleotides agree with TRBD1. Germline lookup yields CDR1 LNHDA and CDR2 SQIVND (reference sequence). The V segment lost 6 bases and the J segment 2 bases; nucleotides outside the gene matches: 7. The CDR3 length is 14 residues. The CDR3 region is CASSDRESAYEQYF. The CDR3 DNA sequence: TGTGCCAGTAGCGACAGGGAGAGCGCCTACGAGCAGTACTTC.

This chain connects TRBV19 to TRBJ1-1, with a weak D call TRBD1 (5 bases). Per germline, CDR1 LNHDA and CDR2 SQIVND (reference sequence). The CDR3 is 15 residues long. With 6 bases removed from V and 5 bases from J, the gap between germline ends came to 19 bases. The CDR3 region has the DNA TGTGCCAGTAGCCCACAGTCAGGGCGGGGGACTGAAGCTTTCTTT. Translated: CASSPQSGRGTEAFF.

The chain recombines TRBV4-1 with TRBJ2-7; D perhaps matches TRBD1 (5 bases). Deletions cut 0 bases from V and 12 bases from J, with 15 bases between. The germline V gene has CDR1 MGHRA and CDR2 YSYEKL. The CDR3 sequence is 13 residues long. The CDR3 loop reads CASSQDGQSGRYF. The CDR3 coding sequence is TGCGCCAGCAGCCAAGATGGACAATCAGGTCGGTACTTC.

This chain connects TRBV7-2 to TRBJ1-3; 8 nucleotides match TRBD1. CDR3 length: 16 residues. The germline V gene encodes CDR1 SGHTA and CDR2 FQGNSA. Trimming at V came to 5 bases and at J to 1 base, leaving 7 bases not matched to a gene. The CDR3 bases are TGTGCCAGCAGCCCTAGGCAGGGGGCATCTGGAAACACCATATATTTT. Protein product: CASSPRQGASGNTIYF.

The chain is built from TRBV29-1 and TRBJ1-2; no reliable D call. V was clipped by 3 bases and J by 2 bases, with 7 bases between them. From germline, CDR1 is SQVTM and CDR2 ANQGSEA. CDR3 length: 12 amino acids. The CDR3 region is CSVEAGNYGYTF. CDR3 in DNA: TGCAGCGTTGAGGCAGGAAACTATGGCTACACCTTC. Drawing the rest from reference TRBV29-1 and TRBJ1-2, the complete variable domain is SAVISQKPSRDICQRGTSLTIQCQVDSQVTMMFWYRQQPGQSLTLIATANQGSEATYESGFVIDKFPISRPNLTFSTLTVSNMSPEDSSIYLCSVEAGNYGYTFGSGTRLTVV.

The chain has TRBV18 and TRBJ1-3, with D perhaps matching TRBD1 (6 bases). The CDR3 extends over 15 amino acids. V shed 2 bases and J shed 0 bases, with 8 bases lying between them. Looked up from germline, CDR1 is KGHSH and CDR2 is LQKENI. As DNA, the CDR3 is TGTGCCAGCTCACCAACAGGGATCTCTGGAAACACCATATATTTT. Its protein is CASSPTGISGNTIYF.

J is TRBJ2-2 and V is TRBV29-1; the match to TRBD2 covers 7 bases. The germline V gene has CDR1 SQVTM and CDR2 ANQGSEA. The CDR3 runs 13 residues. The CDR3 region is CSASGSNTGELFF. In DNA form, the CDR3 reads TGCAGTGCTAGCGGATCGAACACCGGGGAGCTGTTTTTT.

The V and J genes are TRBV25-1 and TRBJ1-2, with D perhaps matching TRBD1 (6 bases). The CDR3 extends over 13 amino acids. Trimming took 6 bases from V and 6 from J, leaving 14 bases between them. Germline V lookup: CDR1 MGHDK, CDR2 SYGVNS. The CDR3 DNA sequence: TGTGCCAGCAGCTACACAGGGAGTAATGGCTACACCTTC. Its protein product is CASSYTGSNGYTF.

The gene calls are TRBV5-8 and TRBJ1-1, with TRBD1 as a possible D gene (6 bases). This CDR3 has 15 amino acids. Deletions cut 0 bases from V and 0 bases from J, with 9 bases between. Germline V gene lookup returns CDR1 SGHTS and CDR2 YDEGEE. CDR3: CASSLGTALNTEAFF. CDR3 in DNA: TGTGCCAGCAGCTTGGGGACAGCACTGAACACTGAAGCTTTCTTT.

V usage is TRBV5-1 and J usage is TRBJ1-3; D not resolved. This CDR3 region has 14 residues. V was trimmed by 3 bases and J by 1 base, leaving 8 bases between them. Per the germline V gene, CDR1 is SGHRS and CDR2 is YFSETQ. CDR3 protein: CASSSSGSGNTIYF. In DNA form, the CDR3 reads TGCGCCAGCAGCTCGTCGGGGTCTGGAAACACCATATATTTT. The full variable domain, with the rest looked up from reference TRBV5-1 and TRBJ1-3, is KAGVTQTPRYLIKTRGQQVTLSCSPISGHRSVSWYQQTPGQGLQFLFEYFSETQRNKGNFPGRFSGRQFSNSRSEMNVSTLELGDSALYLCASSSSGSGNTIYFGEGSWLTVV.

The V gene is TRBV7-2, the J gene TRBJ2-1, with 9 bases lining up with TRBD2. This CDR3 is built from 17 residues. The germline CDR1 and CDR2 sequences are SGHTA and FQGNSA. J was trimmed by 5 bases and V by 5 bases; bases with no gene match: 13. CDR3 amino acids: CASSVRGGLAGNNEQFF. As DNA, the CDR3 is TGTGCCAGCAGCGTACGAGGTGGGCTAGCGGGGAACAATGAGCAGTTCTTC.

This chain uses TRBV6-1 with TRBJ1-4; 8 nucleotides match TRBD1. The length of the CDR3 is 16 residues. Germline V gives CDR1 MNHNS, CDR2 SASEGT. With 1 base clipped from V and 3 bases from J, the junction kept 4 bases outside the gene matches. The CDR3 loop reads CASSEVGTGSNEKLFF. DNA for the CDR3: TGTGCCAGCAGTGAAGTTGGGACAGGTTCTAATGAAAAACTGTTTTTT.

The chain combines TRBV19 with TRBJ1-5, with TRBD1 as a possible D gene (6 bases). CDR1 and CDR2 from the germline V gene are LNHDA and SQIVND (reference sequence). V was trimmed by 5 bases and J by 0 bases, leaving 17 bases between them. The length of the CDR3 is 17 residues. The CDR3 sequence is CASSGGGGPYSNQPQHF. Written as DNA, the CDR3 is TGTGCCAGTAGTGGTGGGGGGGGCCCCTATAGCAATCAGCCCCAGCATTTT.

This rearrangement joins TRBV5-1 to TRBJ2-5; TRBD1 agrees at 8 bases. Germline V gene lookup returns CDR1 SGHRS and CDR2 YFSETQ. There are 14 residues in the CDR3. V lost 4 bases, J lost 4 bases, and 6 bases stayed unmatched. This CDR3 is CASSVLQGAETQYF. DNA for the CDR3: TGCGCCAGCAGCGTCCTGCAGGGGGCAGAGACCCAGTACTTC.

The CDR3 spells CASSEAPDRGTEAFF. The CDR3 DNA sequence: TGTGCCAGCAGTGAAGCGCCGGACAGGGGAACTGAAGCTTTCTTT. The V call is TRBV6-1, the J call TRBJ1-1; TRBD1 matches 9 bases. The germline CDR1 and CDR2 sequences are MNHNS and SASEGT. There are 15 residues in the CDR3. V was clipped by 0 bases and J by 5 bases; unmatched bases: 4.

The rearrangement uses TRBV7-2 and TRBJ1-1; the D gene is possibly TRBD1 (6 bases). V was pared by 4 bases and J by 7 bases, with 19 bases between. In germline, CDR1 is SGHTA, CDR2 FQGNSA. There are 15 residues in the CDR3. CDR3 amino acids: CASSSVAGGEGEAFF. DNA for the CDR3: TGTGCCAGCAGCTCCGTAGCGGGGGGCGAGGGTGAAGCTTTCTTT.

The J gene is TRBJ2-7, the V gene TRBV10-3; perhaps TRBD2 as D (5 bases). Germline CDR1 is ENHRY and CDR2 is SYGVKD. The CDR3 has 16 residues. V shed 2 bases and J shed 4 bases, with 18 bases lying between them. DNA for the CDR3: TGTGCCATCAGTGAGCCGAAAGGGAGTCCGTTGTACGAGCAGTACTTC. Protein: CAISEPKGSPLYEQYF.

The chain carries TRBV4-3 and TRBJ2-5, with D perhaps TRBD2 (6 bases). The CDR3 has 18 residues. CDR1 and CDR2 (germline): LGHNA, YSLEER. V was clipped by 0 bases and J by 1 base, with 18 bases between them. The DNA of the CDR3 is TGCGCCAGCAGCCAAGACCCCCCGGTGGGGGGATTCCAAGAGACCCAGTACTTC. Its translation is CASSQDPPVGGFQETQYF.

The rearrangement joins TRBV4-1 to TRBJ2-7; tentatively, D is TRBD2 (6 bases). The CDR3 has 16 residues. Germline loops: CDR1 MGHRA, CDR2 YSYEKL. V was trimmed by 0 bases and J by 0 bases, leaving 12 bases between them. The CDR3 DNA follows: TGCGCCAGCAGCCAAGATGCGGGCGGGGACTCCTACGAGCAGTACTTC. This codes for CASSQDAGGDSYEQYF.

The rearrangement links TRBV10-3 to TRBJ2-2, with D hard to call. Looked up from germline, CDR1 is ENHRY and CDR2 is SYGVKD. CDR3 length: 14 residues. With 3 bases removed from V and 1 base from J, the gap between germline ends came to 6 bases. CDR3 amino acids: CAISDTLNTGELFF. The CDR3 DNA reads as TGTGCCATCAGTGACACATTGAACACCGGGGAGCTGTTTTTT.

The chain combines TRBV14 with TRBJ2-1; 8 bases map to TRBD1. The CDR3 sequence is 16 residues long. Trimming cost V 4 bases and J 9 bases; bases outside gene matches: 14. Germline assignment: CDR1 SGHDN and CDR2 FVKESK. The CDR3 spells CASSLYPRDRWGEQFF. CDR3 in DNA: TGTGCCAGCAGCCTATACCCCCGGGACAGGTGGGGTGAGCAGTTCTTC.

V is TRBV19 and J is TRBJ1-1, with TRBD1 matching over 7 bases. CDR3 length: 17 residues. V was pared by 1 base and J by 4 bases, with 12 bases of the junction left unmatched. Germline V lookup: CDR1 LNHDA, CDR2 SQIVND (reference sequence). The CDR3 coding sequence is TGTGCCAGTAGTATAGGTAACAGGGGCGCGGGGGGCACTGAAGCTTTCTTT. Protein: CASSIGNRGAGGTEAFF.

The chain is built from TRBV30 and TRBJ1-1; D not resolved. The germline V gene has CDR1 GTSNPN and CDR2 SVGIG (reference sequence). V shed 3 bases and J shed 5 bases, with 10 bases lying between them. This CDR3 comprises 12 residues. As DNA, the CDR3 is TGTGCCTGGAGGACAACGGGAACTGAAGCTTTCTTT. Residues: CAWRTTGTEAFF.

Judged by frequency, this clone is large. The chain is built from TRBV4-3 and TRBJ2-6; the match to TRBD1 covers 7 bases. The CDR3 length is 16 residues. Per the germline V gene, CDR1 is LGHNA and CDR2 is YSLEER. J gave up 2 bases and V 0 bases, and 1 base lay outside the gene matches. The CDR3 coding sequence is TGCGCCAGCAGCCAAGAACAGGGGACTGGGGCCAACGTCCTGACTTTC. Translated: CASSQEQGTGANVLTF.

V is TRBV4-1 and J is TRBJ1-2; D possibly corresponds to TRBD1 (6 bases). Germline V gene data show CDR1 as MGHRA and CDR2 as YSYEKL. Trimming stripped 1 base from V and 5 bases from J, with 8 bases between. The CDR3 consists of 13 residues. The CDR3 DNA reads as TGCGCCAGCAGCCAAGGGACAGATTATGGCTACACCTTC. Translated, it gives CASSQGTDYGYTF.

The rearrangement joins TRBV7-2 to TRBJ1-5; TRBD1 matches 8 bases. The CDR3 sequence is 13 residues long. Germline V CDR1 and CDR2: SGHTA, FQGNSA. J was trimmed by 7 bases and V by 5 bases; bases with no gene match: 4. DNA for the CDR3: TGTGCCAGCAGCCGGACAGGGAACCAGCCCCAGCATTTT. Its protein is CASSRTGNQPQHF.